These 27 T cell receptor beta chains were all obtained from the same sample, sequenced in a study of CD8 T cells in ankylosing spondylitis. Study-wide results and caveats: Within ankylosing spondylitis blood, a TCR beta motif made up of several highly homologous variants appeared to be characteristic.

TCRdb ran MiXCR on the 5' RACE reads and lists one entry per CDR3 protein. Of 450,000 to 550,000 distinct CDR3 sequences listed, about 5.7% are singletons. These TCRs are of unknown antigen specificity. Sequenced: blood, either unsorted or a sorted T cell fraction (not recorded which). Receptor source: a male donor with ankylosing spondylitis.

In this sample, this clonotype turned up many times. This chain uses TRBV28 with TRBJ2-7, with D hard to call. The CDR3 consists of 12 residues. From germline, CDR1 is MDHEN and CDR2 SYDVKM. V gave up 10 bases and J gave up 1 base, with 11 bases separating them. The CDR3 here is CATRPGSYEQYF. CDR3 nucleotide sequence: TGTGCCACCCGCCCCGGGTCCTACGAGCAGTACTTC.

The rearrangement uses TRBV29-1 and TRBJ2-1; possible D gene TRBD1, 6 bases. V was clipped by 2 bases and J by 7 bases, with 24 bases between them. The CDR3 is 17 residues long. Germline V gene sequence: CDR1 SQVTM, CDR2 ANQGSEA. CDR3 loop: CSVEIRQDMGRQNEQFF. Written as DNA, the CDR3 is TGCAGCGTTGAAATTAGACAGGACATGGGCCGGCAGAATGAGCAGTTCTTC.

This clonotype was recorded many times. The chain couples TRBV20-1 to TRBJ1-1; 7 nucleotides agree with TRBD1. The CDR3 totals 14 residues. Germline trimming cut 2 bases from V and 4 bases from J; bases unmatched to any gene: 7. The germline CDR1 and CDR2 sequences are DFQATT and SNEGSKA (reference sequence). CDR3 sequence reads: CSARPGTEVTEAFF. The CDR3 DNA reads TGCAGTGCTAGACCCGGGACAGAGGTCACTGAAGCTTTCTTT.

This clonotype came up many times. This sequence joins TRBV5-5 and TRBJ2-2; 8 bases map to TRBD1. The germline CDR1 and CDR2 sequences are SGHKS and YYEKEE (reference sequence). The length of the CDR3 is 18 residues. The V segment lost 2 bases and the J segment 6 bases; nucleotides outside the gene matches: 15. CDR3 DNA sequence: TGTGCCAGCAGCTTCTTCCCGGGTGGGACAGGCTCGGCCGGGGAGCTGTTTTTT. Residues: CASSFFPGGTGSAGELFF. Supplemented by reference TRBV5-5 and TRBJ2-2, the full variable domain reads DAGVTQSPTHLIKTRGQQVTLRCSPISGHKSVSWYQQVLGQGPQFIFQYYEKEERGRGNFPDRFSARQFPNYSSELNVNALLLGDSALYLCASSFFPGGTGSAGELFFGEGSRLTVL.

V is TRBV5-1 and J is TRBJ2-5, with D unresolved. The CDR3 covers 15 residues. Germline lookup yields CDR1 SGHRS and CDR2 YFSETQ. Trimming took 4 bases from V and 0 from J, leaving 13 bases between them. The CDR3 loop reads CASSPADWDQETQYF. The CDR3, as DNA: TGCGCCAGCAGCCCCGCCGATTGGGACCAAGAGACCCAGTACTTC.

This clonotype came up many times. V gene TRBV5-1 combines with J gene TRBJ2-7, with TRBD2 matching 12 bases. Per germline, CDR1 SGHRS and CDR2 YFSETQ. V lost 4 bases to trimming and J lost 4 bases; unmatched junction nucleotides: 9. There are 16 residues in the CDR3. The CDR3 DNA reads TGCGCCAGCAGCGGGGGCTGGACTAGCGGGAAATACGAGCAGTACTTC. Protein sequence: CASSGGWTSGKYEQYF. Supplemented by reference TRBV5-1 and TRBJ2-7, the full variable domain reads KAGVTQTPRYLIKTRGQQVTLSCSPISGHRSVSWYQQTPGQGLQFLFEYFSETQRNKGNFPGRFSGRQFSNSRSEMNVSTLELGDSALYLCASSGGWTSGKYEQYFGPGTRLTVT.

Note on this clonotype: With a much larger clone just one base away, this may be a read error. The chain has TRBV7-2 and TRBJ1-1, with D hard to call. Per the germline V gene, CDR1 is SGHTA and CDR2 is FQGNSA. The V end lost 5 bases, the J end lost 4 bases, and 11 bases lay between the germline ends. The CDR3 contains 13 residues. In DNA, the CDR3 is TGTGCCAGCAGCCCCTGGCCAGTCACTGAAGCTTTCTTT. It specifies CASSPWPVTEAFF.

In this sample, this clonotype turned up many times. The chain is built from TRBV12-3 or TRBV12-4 and TRBJ2-7, with D unclear. The CDR3 consists of 12 residues. With 7 bases removed from V and 2 bases from J, the gap between germline ends came to 9 bases. DNA for the CDR3: TGTGCCAGCACCTGGGGTACCTACGAGCAGTACTTC. This gives the protein CASTWGTYEQYF.

The CDR3, as DNA: TGCGCCAGCAGCGTGGCGGGAGTCCCCGAGACCCAGTACTTC. It is translated as CASSVAGVPETQYF. The chain is built from TRBV5-1 and TRBJ2-5; TRBD2 aligns across 7 bases. This CDR3 has 14 residues. The V segment lost 4 bases and the J segment 5 bases; nucleotides outside the gene matches: 8. CDR1 and CDR2 from the germline V gene are SGHRS and YFSETQ. Full variable domain (remainder filled in from reference TRBV5-1 and TRBJ2-5): KAGVTQTPRYLIKTRGQQVTLSCSPISGHRSVSWYQQTPGQGLQFLFEYFSETQRNKGNFPGRFSGRQFSNSRSEMNVSTLELGDSALYLCASSVAGVPETQYFGPGTRLLVL.

In its sample, this clonotype was seen many times. This sequence joins TRBV20-1 and TRBJ1-1, with a weak D call TRBD1 (5 bases). This CDR3 spans 14 amino acids. Trimming took 5 bases from V and 6 from J, leaving 19 bases between them. Germline-derived CDR1 and CDR2 are DFQATT and SNEGSKA (reference sequence). CDR3 DNA sequence: TGCAGTGCTTTGACCCTAAGGGGCCCCCCTGAAGCTTTCTTT. Translated, it gives CSALTLRGPPEAFF.

In this sample, this clonotype turned up many times. The chain has TRBV25-1 and TRBJ1-6; 8 positions match TRBD1. V dropped 3 bases and J dropped 3; count of bases not matched to a gene: 1. Germline V gene data show CDR1 as MGHDK and CDR2 as SYGVNS. The CDR3 sequence is 15 residues long. The CDR3 coding sequence is TGTGCCAGCAGTGATGGGACAGGCTATAATTCACCCCTCCACTTT. Translating it yields CASSDGTGYNSPLHF. Full variable domain (missing parts from reference TRBV25-1 and TRBJ1-6): EADIYQTPRYLVIGTGKKITLECSQTMGHDKMYWYQQDPGMELHLIHYSYGVNSTEKGDLSSESTVSRIRTEHFPLTLESARPSHTSQYLCASSDGTGYNSPLHFGNGTRLTVT.

This clonotype was observed a few times. The chain couples TRBV19 to TRBJ1-4; no firm D call. This CDR3 contains 14 residues. Germline CDR1 and CDR2: LNHDA and SQIVND (reference sequence). The V and J ends lost 7 bases and 4 bases respectively, with 13 bases between them. The CDR3 region has the DNA TGTGCCAGTAACTACGGACTGCATAATGAAAAACTGTTTTTT. It is translated as CASNYGLHNEKLFF. Supplemented by reference TRBV19 and TRBJ1-4, the full variable domain reads DGGITQSPKYLFRKEGQNVTLSCEQNLNHDAMYWYRQDPGQGLRLIYYSQIVNDFQKGDIAEGYSVSREKKESFPLTVTSAQKNPTAFYLCASNYGLHNEKLFFGSGTQLSVL.

This clonotype was seen ten or more times. The chain employs TRBV5-1 and TRBJ2-3; D is uncertain. The CDR3 has 15 amino acids. V shed 4 bases and J shed 3 bases, with 15 bases lying between them. Germline-derived CDR1 and CDR2 are SGHRS and YFSETQ. The CDR3 nucleotides read TGCGCCAGCAGCGCAGGACCCTTTGGGACAGATACGCAGTATTTT. Residues: CASSAGPFGTDTQYF.

This clonotype was found many times. This chain connects TRBV7-2 to TRBJ2-1, with TRBD2 matching 9 bases. V lost 2 bases to trimming and J lost 9 bases; unmatched junction nucleotides: 5. This CDR3 contains 14 residues. Germline CDR1 reads SGHTA; CDR2 reads FQGNSA. Here the CDR3 reads CASSLSGGWGEQFF. Written as DNA, the CDR3 is TGTGCCAGCAGCTTAAGCGGGGGGTGGGGTGAGCAGTTCTTC.

The chain carries TRBV7-2 and TRBJ2-7, with 8 nucleotides matching TRBD2. V lost 8 bases to trimming and J lost 3 bases; unmatched junction nucleotides: 9. CDR3 length equals 14 residues. Germline CDR1 and CDR2: SGHTA and FQGNSA. CDR3 DNA sequence: TGTGCCAGCGCGGGGGGCGGGCAGTACTACGAGCAGTACTTC. It yields the protein CASAGGGQYYEQYF.

The rearrangement links TRBV3-1 to TRBJ1-5, with D unresolved. Germline CDR1 and CDR2: LGHDT and YNNKEL (reference sequence). CDR3 length: 13 residues. Trimming stripped 4 bases from V and 9 bases from J, with 13 bases between. The CDR3 DNA reads as TGTGCCAGCAGCCCCCACGACACTGCGCCCCAGCATTTT. Translation: CASSPHDTAPQHF.

The V gene is TRBV12-3 or TRBV12-4, the J gene TRBJ2-3, with D perhaps matching TRBD2 (5 bases). Trimming removed 6 bases at V and 7 bases at J, with 20 bases between. The CDR3 contains 15 residues. The CDR3 bases are TGTGCCAGCAGCCCGGCAGCGGCCGGCGATCATACGCAGTATTTT. As protein: CASSPAAAGDHTQYF.

Ten or more counts support this clonotype. The V call is TRBV29-1, the J call TRBJ2-3; D possibly matches TRBD1 or TRBD2 (5 bases each). V was clipped by 4 bases and J by 6 bases, with 14 bases between them. Germline V lookup: CDR1 SQVTM, CDR2 ANQGSEA. There are 13 residues in the CDR3. In DNA form, the CDR3 reads TGCAGCGTTGGGGGGAAGGTGATGGATACGCAGTATTTT. Protein product: CSVGGKVMDTQYF.

The chain links TRBV5-1 to TRBJ2-7, with TRBD2 matching 10 bases. Germline trimming cut 3 bases from V and 7 bases from J; bases unmatched to any gene: 13. The CDR3 runs to 16 residues. CDR1 and CDR2 from the germline V gene are SGHRS and YFSETQ. CDR3 protein: CASSWTLAGASGEQYF. In nucleotides, the CDR3 is TGCGCCAGCAGCTGGACGCTAGCGGGAGCTTCGGGGGAGCAGTACTTC. The entire variable domain, with the rest obtained from reference TRBV5-1 and TRBJ2-7, is as follows: KAGVTQTPRYLIKTRGQQVTLSCSPISGHRSVSWYQQTPGQGLQFLFEYFSETQRNKGNFPGRFSGRQFSNSRSEMNVSTLELGDSALYLCASSWTLAGASGEQYFGPGTRLTVT.

The sample holds many counts of this clonotype. The chain has TRBV5-1 and TRBJ2-5; no clear D. This CDR3 comprises 13 residues. Germline V gene lookup returns CDR1 SGHRS and CDR2 YFSETQ. Trimming removed 3 bases from V and 2 bases from J, with 8 bases in between. The CDR3 loop reads CASSSVRQETQYF. The CDR3 nucleotides are TGCGCCAGCAGCTCCGTAAGACAAGAGACCCAGTACTTC.

This clonotype was seen repeatedly, ten times or more. This rearrangement joins TRBV4-1 to TRBJ2-1, with 14 positions matching TRBD2. The CDR3 is 17 residues long. V was pared by 4 bases and J by 6 bases, with 8 bases of the junction left unmatched. The germline V gene encodes CDR1 MGHRA and CDR2 YSYEKL. CDR3 sequence reads: CASSPGLAGGPSNEQFF. DNA of the CDR3: TGCGCCAGCAGCCCCGGACTAGCGGGAGGCCCCTCCAATGAGCAGTTCTTC.

This clonotype was seen at least ten times. This chain connects TRBV10-3 to TRBJ2-3; the match to TRBD2 covers 8 bases. The CDR3 has 15 residues. Germline CDR1 is ENHRY and CDR2 is SYGVKD. V lost 2 bases and J lost 6; bases outside the gene matches: 7. The CDR3 region is CAISESRGGSDTQYF. The DNA of the CDR3 is TGTGCCATCAGTGAGAGTCGGGGGGGCTCGGATACGCAGTATTTT.

This clonotype has a count of ten or more. This chain's CDR3 is CASSADRGSYEQYF. Written as DNA, the CDR3 is TGTGCCAGCAGTGCCGACAGGGGTTCCTACGAGCAGTACTTC. This chain links TRBV25-1 with TRBJ2-7; 8 nucleotides agree with TRBD1. This CDR3 has 14 residues. V gave up 4 bases and J gave up 1 base; unmatched junction bases: 3. Germline CDR1 and CDR2: MGHDK and SYGVNS.

This clonotype has at least ten counts. The CDR3 nucleotides read TGTGCCAGCAGCCAAGAGACCAGGACCACCGGGGAGCTGTTTTTT. Its translation: CASSQETRTTGELFF. V and J are TRBV4-2 and TRBJ2-2; unclear D gene. V lost 0 bases and J lost 4, with 9 bases in between. The CDR3 runs 15 residues. Per the germline V gene, CDR1 is LGHNA and CDR2 is YNFKEQ.

In nucleotides, the CDR3 is TGTGCCAGCAGCTTAATAGGGGCGAGGGGAGAGACCCAGTACTTC. It yields the protein CASSLIGARGETQYF. V and J are TRBV11-2 and TRBJ2-5; perhaps D is TRBD1 or TRBD2 (5 bases each). This CDR3 has 15 amino acids. Germline V lookup: CDR1 SGHAT, CDR2 FQNNGV. Trimming shortened V by 2 bases and J by 4 bases, and 14 bases separated the two germline ends.

This clonotype was seen many times. CDR3 in amino acids: CASSYGTGPLSGNTIYF. CDR3 DNA sequence: TGCGCCAGCAGCTACGGGACAGGGCCCCTCTCTGGAAACACCATATATTTT. This sequence joins TRBV5-1 and TRBJ1-3; 9 bases are shared with TRBD1. The germline gives CDR1 SGHRS, CDR2 YFSETQ. V lost 3 bases, J lost 0 bases, and 7 bases stayed unmatched. The CDR3 runs to 17 residues.

This clonotype occurred many times. CDR3: CSARDGSAGYTEAFF. CDR3 DNA: TGCAGTGCTAGAGATGGCAGTGCTGGGTACACTGAAGCTTTCTTT. The chain employs TRBV20-1 and TRBJ1-1; no reliable D call. This CDR3 is built from 15 residues. Deletions cut 0 bases from V and 3 bases from J, with 14 bases between. CDR1 is DFQATT and CDR2 is SNEGSKA in the germline V gene (reference sequence).